This record covers a single T cell receptor (beta chain). Its recognized antigen is unknown. No much larger clone exists at a distance of one base, and base qualities are not known. At the junction V is shortened by 8 bases and J by 6 bases, with 17 bases in between. Based on the germline V gene (reference sequence), the CDR1 and CDR2 sequences are LNHDA and SQIVND. The CDR3 measures 13 amino acids from cysteine to phenylalanine. The retained sequence is limited to the CDR3, 39 bases, with the frame set at the first base. Library preparation used the immunoSEQ multiplex PCR assay. For TCR sequencing, RNA was extracted from every sample and reverse transcribed into cDNA to serve as template. SuperScript III was used for first-strand cDNA synthesis, primed with a 2:1 mix of oligo-dT and random hexamers. Amplification bias was assessed with a synthetic immune receptor repertoire, and residual bias was removed computationally. The paper's processing steps were these. Raw reads were preprocessed for error removal, and CDR3 was defined according to IMGT conventions as running from the conserved cysteine to phenylalanine. Clonality was calculated as 1 minus Shannon entropy normalized by log2 of the number of productive unique TCRs. CD4 or CD8 identity of scalp clones was inferred by cross-referencing scalp TCRbeta sequences with sorted blood CD4 and CD8 repertoires. The clones in this table, taken by TCRdb from immuneACCESS, are in-frame only. Not every clone is retained; where verified, under half of the shortfall comes from an unresolved V gene, and the cause of the rest is unknown. V and J calls and clone size are copied from that table; D and trimming were computed from the DNA. The sample contains under 40,000 clones, 45% to 60% of them found a single time. The ten top clones hold 40% of the sample.

The record originates from a study of CD8+ T cells in alopecia areata (dated by TCRdb to the late 2010s). Describing the broader study: The study used high-throughput TCRbeta sequencing to examine T cell clonal expansion in alopecia areata, in both the C3H/HeJ mouse model and human patients. Human TCRbeta sequencing covered scalp tissue and sorted CD4+ and CD8+ peripheral blood T cells from patchy and totalis/universalis alopecia areata patients and healthy controls. Scalp clonality was compared among normal scalp (n=4), patchy alopecia areata scalp (n=8), and alopecia totalis/universalis scalp (n=8). RNA came from the PAXgene miRNA kit for fixed scalp, the miRNeasy kit for PBMCs, and the RNeasy kit for mouse skin. immunoSEQ multiplex PCR using 35 Vbeta forward primers and 13 Jbeta reverse primers was used to amplify TCRbeta CDR3 regions.

General findings and caveats noted by the study authors: Unlike mouse skin, where gammadelta T cells dominate, normal human skin contains resident alphabeta T cells that get sequenced too, which complicates analysis of the scalp TCR repertoire. Compared with normal scalp, lesional scalp had higher clonality and more expanded CD8+ clones, particularly in alopecia totalis/universalis, a pattern that suggests antigenic drive. Compared with mice, TCR sequences shared between patients were less clear, possibly partly because of HLA diversity across the patient population.

From alopecia areata patients, peripheral blood was collected along with lesional scalp punch biopsies. PBMCs were isolated by density centrifugation and stained for CD3, CD4 and CD8, and CD4+ and CD8+ T cells were sorted on a FACSAria. Alopecia areata patients who were not treated were recruited through a multicenter biomarker study. Blood CD8+ T cells from a handful of biomarker-study patients were further sorted into NKG2D-low and NKG2D-high fractions. The sequence came from a human donor with alopecia areata. The rearrangement joined TRBV19 to TRBJ2-7, with the D call perhaps TRBD1 or TRBD2, as 5 bases match in each case. Sequencing was carried out using NKG2D-high CD8+ T cells sorted from blood. According to the study, the label for this sample's cell subset or site signals: sorted CD8+ NKG2D-high blood T cells. The nucleotide sequence is given as TGTGCCAGTTCGTTCATTTCAGGGAGCGAGCAGTACTTC. Translated, this gives CASSFISGSEQYF.